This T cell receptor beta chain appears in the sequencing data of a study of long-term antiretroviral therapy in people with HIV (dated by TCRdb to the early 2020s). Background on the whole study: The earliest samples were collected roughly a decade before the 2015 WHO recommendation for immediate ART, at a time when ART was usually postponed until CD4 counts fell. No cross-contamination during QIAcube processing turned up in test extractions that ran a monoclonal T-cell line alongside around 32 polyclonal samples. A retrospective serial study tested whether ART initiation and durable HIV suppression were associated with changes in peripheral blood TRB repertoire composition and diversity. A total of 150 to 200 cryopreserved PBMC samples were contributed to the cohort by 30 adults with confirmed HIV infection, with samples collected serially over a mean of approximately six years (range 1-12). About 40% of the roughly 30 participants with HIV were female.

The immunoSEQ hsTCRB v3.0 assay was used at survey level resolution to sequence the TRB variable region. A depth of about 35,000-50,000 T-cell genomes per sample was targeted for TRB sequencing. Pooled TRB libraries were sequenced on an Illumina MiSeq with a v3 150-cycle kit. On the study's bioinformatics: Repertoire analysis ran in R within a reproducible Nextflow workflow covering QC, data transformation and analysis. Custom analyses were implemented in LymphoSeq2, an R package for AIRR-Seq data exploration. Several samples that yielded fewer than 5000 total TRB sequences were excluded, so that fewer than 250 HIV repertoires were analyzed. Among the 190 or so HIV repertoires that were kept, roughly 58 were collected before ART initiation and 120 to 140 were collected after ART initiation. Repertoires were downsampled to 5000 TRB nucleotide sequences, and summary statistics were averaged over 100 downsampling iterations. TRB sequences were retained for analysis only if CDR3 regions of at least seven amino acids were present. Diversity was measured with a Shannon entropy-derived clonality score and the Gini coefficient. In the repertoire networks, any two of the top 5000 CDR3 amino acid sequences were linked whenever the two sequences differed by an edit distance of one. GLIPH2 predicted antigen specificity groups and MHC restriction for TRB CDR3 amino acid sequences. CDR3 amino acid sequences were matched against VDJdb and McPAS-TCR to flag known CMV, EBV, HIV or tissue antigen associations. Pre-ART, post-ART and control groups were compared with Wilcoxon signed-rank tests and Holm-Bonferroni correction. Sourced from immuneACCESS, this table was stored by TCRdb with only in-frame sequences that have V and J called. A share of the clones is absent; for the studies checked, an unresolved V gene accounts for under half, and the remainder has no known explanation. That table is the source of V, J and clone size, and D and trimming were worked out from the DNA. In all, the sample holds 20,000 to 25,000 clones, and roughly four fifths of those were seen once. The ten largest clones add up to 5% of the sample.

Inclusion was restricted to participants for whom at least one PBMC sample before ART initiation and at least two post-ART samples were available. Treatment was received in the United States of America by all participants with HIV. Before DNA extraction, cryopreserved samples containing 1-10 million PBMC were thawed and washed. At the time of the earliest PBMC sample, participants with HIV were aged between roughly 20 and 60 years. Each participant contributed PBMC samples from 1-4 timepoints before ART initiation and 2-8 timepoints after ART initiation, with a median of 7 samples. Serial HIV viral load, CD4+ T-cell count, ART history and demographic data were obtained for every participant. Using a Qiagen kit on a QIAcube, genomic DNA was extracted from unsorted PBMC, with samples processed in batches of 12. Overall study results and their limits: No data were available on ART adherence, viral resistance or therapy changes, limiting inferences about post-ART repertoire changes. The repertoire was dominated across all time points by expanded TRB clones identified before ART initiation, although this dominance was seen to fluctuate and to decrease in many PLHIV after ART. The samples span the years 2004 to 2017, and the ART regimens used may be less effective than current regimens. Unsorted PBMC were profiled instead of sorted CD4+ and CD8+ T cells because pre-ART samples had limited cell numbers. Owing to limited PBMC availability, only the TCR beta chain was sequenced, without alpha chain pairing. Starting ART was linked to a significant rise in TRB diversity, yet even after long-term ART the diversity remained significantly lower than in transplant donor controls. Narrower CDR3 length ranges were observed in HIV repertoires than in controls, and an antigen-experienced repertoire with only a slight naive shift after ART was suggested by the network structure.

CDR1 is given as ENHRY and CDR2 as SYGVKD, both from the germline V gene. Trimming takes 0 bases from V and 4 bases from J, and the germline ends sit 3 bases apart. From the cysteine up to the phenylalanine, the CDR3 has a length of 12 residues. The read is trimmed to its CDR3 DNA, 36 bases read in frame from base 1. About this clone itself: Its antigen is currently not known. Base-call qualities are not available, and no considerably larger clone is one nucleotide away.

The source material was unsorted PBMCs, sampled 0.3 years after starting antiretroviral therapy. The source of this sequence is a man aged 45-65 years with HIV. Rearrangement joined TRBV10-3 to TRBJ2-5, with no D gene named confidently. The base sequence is TGTGCCATCAGTGAGTCTCTAGAGACCCAGTACTTC. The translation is CAISESLETQYF.